This record concerns one T cell receptor (beta chain) sequence. Read sequence stops 3 residues before the CDR3 end, and the germline J gene provides the missing end. After removal of 5 bases from V and 8 bases from J, the junction contained 9 bases not matched to a gene. The CDR3 runs 15 residues. Germline V lookup: CDR1 SGHTA, CDR2 FQGNSA. The sample is drawn from a study of Tregs in tolerant kidney transplant recipients. TCRdb's table, derived via immunoSEQ multiplex PCR, lists solely in-frame clones and lacks some. Its table records roughly 50,000 clones. This clonotype was obtained from a human donor who received a combined kidney and bone marrow transplant. Sequences were derived from CD4+ T cells from blood, sampled before the transplant. The rearrangement uses TRBV7-2 and TRBJ2-1, with 10 positions matching TRBD1. The chain's CDR3 is CASSIGTGVSDEQFF. The CDR3 DNA, read in part, is TGTGCCAGCAGCATCGGGACAGGGGTTTCGGATGAG.